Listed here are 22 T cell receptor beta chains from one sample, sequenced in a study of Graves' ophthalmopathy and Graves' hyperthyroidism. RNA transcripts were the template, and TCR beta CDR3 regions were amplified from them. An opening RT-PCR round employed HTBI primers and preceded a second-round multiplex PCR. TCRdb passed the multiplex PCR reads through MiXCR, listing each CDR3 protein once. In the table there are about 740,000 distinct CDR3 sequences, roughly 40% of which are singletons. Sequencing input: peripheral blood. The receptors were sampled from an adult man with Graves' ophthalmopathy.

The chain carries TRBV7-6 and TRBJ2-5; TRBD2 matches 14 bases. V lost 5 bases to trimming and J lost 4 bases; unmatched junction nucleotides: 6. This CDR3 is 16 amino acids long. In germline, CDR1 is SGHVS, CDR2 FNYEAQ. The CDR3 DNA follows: TGTGCCAGCAGCCTCGGGACTAGCGGGGGACTAGAGACCCAGTACTTC. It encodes CASSLGTSGGLETQYF.

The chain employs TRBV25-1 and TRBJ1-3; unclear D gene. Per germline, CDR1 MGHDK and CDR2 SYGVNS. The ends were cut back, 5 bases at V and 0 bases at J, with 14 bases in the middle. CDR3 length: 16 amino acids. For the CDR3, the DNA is TGTGCCAGCAGTTTCCCCAGAGCCGACTCTGGAAACACCATATATTTT. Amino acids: CASSFPRADSGNTIYF.

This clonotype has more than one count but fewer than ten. The CDR3 reads CASREQGVQEKLFF. CDR3 DNA: TGTGCCAGCAGAGAACAGGGGGTGCAAGAAAAACTGTTTTTT. J is TRBJ1-4 and V is TRBV10-3; 8 bases are a match to TRBD1. This CDR3 region has 14 residues. Germline trimming cut 10 bases from V and 8 bases from J; bases unmatched to any gene: 12. Per the germline V gene, CDR1 is ENHRY and CDR2 is SYGVKD.

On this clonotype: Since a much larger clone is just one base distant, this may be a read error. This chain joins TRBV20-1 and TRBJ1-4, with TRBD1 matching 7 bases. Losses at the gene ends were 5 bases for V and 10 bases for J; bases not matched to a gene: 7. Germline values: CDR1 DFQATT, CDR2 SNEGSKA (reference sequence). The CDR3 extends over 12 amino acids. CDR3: CSAPSRGGKLFF. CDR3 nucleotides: TGCAGTGCTCCGAGCAGGGGGGGAAAACTGTTTTTT.

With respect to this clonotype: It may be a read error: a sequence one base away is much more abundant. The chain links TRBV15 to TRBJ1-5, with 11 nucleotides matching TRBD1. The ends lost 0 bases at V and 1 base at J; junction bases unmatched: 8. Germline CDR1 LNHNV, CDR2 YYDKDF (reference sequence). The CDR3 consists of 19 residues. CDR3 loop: CATSRDPRTGGESNQPQHF. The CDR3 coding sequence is TGTGCCACCAGCAGAGATCCCCGGACAGGGGGCGAGAGCAATCAGCCCCAGCATTTT.

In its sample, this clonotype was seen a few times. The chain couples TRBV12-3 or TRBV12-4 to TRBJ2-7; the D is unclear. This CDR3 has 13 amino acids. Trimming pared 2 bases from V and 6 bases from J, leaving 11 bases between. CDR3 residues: CASSLQLTGEQYF. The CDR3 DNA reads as TGTGCCAGCAGTTTACAACTTACTGGCGAGCAGTACTTC.

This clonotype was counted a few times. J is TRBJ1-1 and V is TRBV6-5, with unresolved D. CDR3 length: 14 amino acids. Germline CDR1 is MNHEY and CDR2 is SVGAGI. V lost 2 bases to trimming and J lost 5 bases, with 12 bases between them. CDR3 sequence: CASSYESSGTEAFF. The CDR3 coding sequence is TGTGCCAGCAGTTACGAGTCCTCGGGGACTGAAGCTTTCTTT.

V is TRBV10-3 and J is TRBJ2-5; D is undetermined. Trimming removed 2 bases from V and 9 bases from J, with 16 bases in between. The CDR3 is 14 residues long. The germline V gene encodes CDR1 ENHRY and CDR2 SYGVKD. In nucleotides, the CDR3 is TGTGCCATCAGTGAGAGGTCAGGTTATCAGCCCCAGTACTTC. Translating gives CAISERSGYQPQYF.

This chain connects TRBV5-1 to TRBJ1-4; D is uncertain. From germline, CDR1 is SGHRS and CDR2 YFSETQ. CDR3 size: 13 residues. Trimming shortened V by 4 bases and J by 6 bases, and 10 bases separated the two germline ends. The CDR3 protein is CASSAYVYEKLFF. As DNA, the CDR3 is TGCGCCAGCAGCGCCTACGTTTATGAAAAACTGTTTTTT.

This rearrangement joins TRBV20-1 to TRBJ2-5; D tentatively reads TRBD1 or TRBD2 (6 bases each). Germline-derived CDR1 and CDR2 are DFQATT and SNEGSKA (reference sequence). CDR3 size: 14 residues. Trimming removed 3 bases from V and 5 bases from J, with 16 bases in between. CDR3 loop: CSARAEGGRETQYF. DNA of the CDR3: TGCAGTGCTAGGGCGGAGGGGGGCAGGGAGACCCAGTACTTC.

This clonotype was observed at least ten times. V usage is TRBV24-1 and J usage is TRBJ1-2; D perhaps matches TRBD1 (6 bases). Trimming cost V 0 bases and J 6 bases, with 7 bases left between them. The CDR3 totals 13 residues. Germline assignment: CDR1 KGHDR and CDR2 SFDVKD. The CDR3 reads CATSDLDRNGYTF. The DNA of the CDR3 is TGTGCCACCAGTGATTTGGACAGGAATGGCTACACCTTC.

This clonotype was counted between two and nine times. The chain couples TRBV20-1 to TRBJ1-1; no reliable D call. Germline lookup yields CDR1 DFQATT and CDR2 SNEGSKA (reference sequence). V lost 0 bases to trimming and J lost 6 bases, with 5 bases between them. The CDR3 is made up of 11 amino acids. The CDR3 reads CSARDRAEAFF. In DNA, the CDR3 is TGCAGTGCTAGAGATAGGGCTGAAGCTTTCTTT.

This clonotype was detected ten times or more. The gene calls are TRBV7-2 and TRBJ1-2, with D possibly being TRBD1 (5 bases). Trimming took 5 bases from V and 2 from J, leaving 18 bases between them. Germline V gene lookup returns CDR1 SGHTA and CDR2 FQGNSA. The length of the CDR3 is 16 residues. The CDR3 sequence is CASSVGRTGGNYGYTF. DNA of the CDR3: TGTGCCAGCAGCGTTGGAAGGACCGGGGGGAACTATGGCTACACCTTC.

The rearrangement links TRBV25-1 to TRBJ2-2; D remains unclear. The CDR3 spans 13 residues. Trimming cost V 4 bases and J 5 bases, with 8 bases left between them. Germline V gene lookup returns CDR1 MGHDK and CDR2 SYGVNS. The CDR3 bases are TGTGCCAGCAGTGTAGAGGTTACCGGGGAGCTGTTTTTT. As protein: CASSVEVTGELFF.

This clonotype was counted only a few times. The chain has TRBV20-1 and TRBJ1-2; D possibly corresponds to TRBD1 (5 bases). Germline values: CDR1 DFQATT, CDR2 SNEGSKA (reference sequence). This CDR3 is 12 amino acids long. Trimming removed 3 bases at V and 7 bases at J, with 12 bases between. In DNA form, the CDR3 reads TGCAGTGCTAGGGTCCGGGGGGGTGGCTACACCTTC. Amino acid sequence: CSARVRGGGYTF.

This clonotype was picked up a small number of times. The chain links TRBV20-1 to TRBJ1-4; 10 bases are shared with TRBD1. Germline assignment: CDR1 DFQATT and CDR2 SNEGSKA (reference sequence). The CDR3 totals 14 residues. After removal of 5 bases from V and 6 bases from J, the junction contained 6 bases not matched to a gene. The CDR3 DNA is TGCAGTGCTTACACCGGGACAGGGGATGAAAAACTGTTTTTT. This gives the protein CSAYTGTGDEKLFF.

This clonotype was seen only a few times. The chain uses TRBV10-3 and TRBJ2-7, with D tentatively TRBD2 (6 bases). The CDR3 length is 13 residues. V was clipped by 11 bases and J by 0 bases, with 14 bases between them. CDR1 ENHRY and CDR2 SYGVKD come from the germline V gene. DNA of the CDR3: TGTGCCGTTTCCCGGGGGAGCTCCTACGAGCAGTACTTC. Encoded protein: CAVSRGSSYEQYF.

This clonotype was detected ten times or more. CDR3 in DNA: TGCGCCAGCAGCTCGACCAGTTTCGGGACCCAGTACTTC. Translation gives CASSSTSFGTQYF. The V call is TRBV5-1, the J call TRBJ2-5; D call uncertain. The CDR3 consists of 13 residues. The V end was cut by 3 bases, the J end by 7 bases, with 13 bases between. Germline CDR1 and CDR2: SGHRS and YFSETQ.

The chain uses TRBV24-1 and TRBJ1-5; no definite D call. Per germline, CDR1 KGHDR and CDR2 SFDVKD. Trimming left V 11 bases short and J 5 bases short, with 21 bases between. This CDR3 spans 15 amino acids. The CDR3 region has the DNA TGTGCCAGCAGACCGGGGTATATCGGGGATCAGCCCCAGCATTTT. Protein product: CASRPGYIGDQPQHF.

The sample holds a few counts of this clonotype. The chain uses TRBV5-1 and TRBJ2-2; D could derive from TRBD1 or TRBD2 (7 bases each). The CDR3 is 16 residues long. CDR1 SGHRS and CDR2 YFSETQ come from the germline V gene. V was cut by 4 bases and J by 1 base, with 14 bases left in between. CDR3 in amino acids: CASSPAGQLNTGELFF. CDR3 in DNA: TGCGCCAGCAGCCCAGCGGGACAGCTGAACACCGGGGAGCTGTTTTTT. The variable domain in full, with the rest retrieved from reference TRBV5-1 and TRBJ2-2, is KAGVTQTPRYLIKTRGQQVTLSCSPISGHRSVSWYQQTPGQGLQFLFEYFSETQRNKGNFPGRFSGRQFSNSRSEMNVSTLELGDSALYLCASSPAGQLNTGELFFGEGSRLTVL.

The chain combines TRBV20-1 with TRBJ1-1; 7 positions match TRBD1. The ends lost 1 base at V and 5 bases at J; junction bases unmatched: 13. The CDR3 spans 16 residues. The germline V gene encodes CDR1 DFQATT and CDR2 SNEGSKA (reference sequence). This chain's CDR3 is CSARVRGIGGRTEAFF. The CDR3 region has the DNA TGCAGTGCTAGAGTCAGGGGGATCGGCGGAAGGACTGAAGCTTTCTTT.

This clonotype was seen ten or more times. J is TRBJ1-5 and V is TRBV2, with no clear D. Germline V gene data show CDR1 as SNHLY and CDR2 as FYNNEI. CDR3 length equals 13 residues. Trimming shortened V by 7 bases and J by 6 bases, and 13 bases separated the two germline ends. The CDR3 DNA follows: TGTGCCAGCAATACGGGGAACAGTCAGCCCCAGCATTTT. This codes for CASNTGNSQPQHF.